This T cell receptor (beta chain) is drawn from a study of identical twins. TCRdb reprocessed the 5' RACE reads via MiXCR and lists one record per CDR3 protein. There are roughly 750,000 distinct CDR3 sequences in the sample; around 21% occur only once, and 4% to 5.5% lies in the top ten. Germline CDR1 DFQATT, CDR2 SNEGSKA (reference sequence). The CDR3 covers 16 residues. This clonotype was observed a handful of times. The data were also submitted as part of a second study, on T cells expressing NK-cell markers.

The chain is built from TRBV20-1 and TRBJ1-1; TRBD1 matches 9 bases. Source material: PBMCs. The receptor was derived from a woman aged 18-29 years in good health. The CDR3 DNA is TGCGGCCTGGGCCGTCGTGGACAGGGGATTAACACTGAAGCTTTCTTT. Encoded protein: CGLGRRGQGINTEAFF.